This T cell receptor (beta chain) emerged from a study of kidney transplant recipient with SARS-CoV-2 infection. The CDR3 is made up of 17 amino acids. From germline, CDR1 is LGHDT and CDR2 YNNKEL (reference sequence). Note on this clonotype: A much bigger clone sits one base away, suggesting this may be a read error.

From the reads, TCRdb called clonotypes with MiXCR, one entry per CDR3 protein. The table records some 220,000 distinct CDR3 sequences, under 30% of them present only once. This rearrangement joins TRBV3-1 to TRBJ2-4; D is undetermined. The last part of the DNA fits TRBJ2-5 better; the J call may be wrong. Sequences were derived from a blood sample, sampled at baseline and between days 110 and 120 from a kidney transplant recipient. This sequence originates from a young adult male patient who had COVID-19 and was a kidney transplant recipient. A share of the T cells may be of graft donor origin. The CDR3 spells CASSEHNPTSFSETQYF. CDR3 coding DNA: TGTGCCAGCAGCGAACACAATCCCACTTCTTTCTCTGAGACCCAGTACTTC.